The 15 T cell receptor beta chains given below trace back to one sample, sequenced in a study of blood T cell repertoires in COVID-19. Produced via immunoSEQ multiplex PCR; TCRdb's table is partial and in-frame only. The table includes some 50,000 clones, over 75% detected once. The sequenced sample was peripheral blood. The source is a middle-aged man with acute or convalescent COVID-19.

The rearrangement uses TRBV5-8 and TRBJ2-1; 7 bases line up with TRBD2. This CDR3 is built from 17 residues. Germline values: CDR1 SGHTS, CDR2 YDEGEE. After removal of 1 base from V and 1 base from J, the junction contained 8 bases not matched to a gene. Here the CDR3 reads CASSLFRSGVSYNEQFF. CDR3 DNA sequence: TGTGCCAGCAGCTTGTTTCGCAGCGGGGTATCCTACAATGAGCAGTTCTTC.

Notes on this clone: A much larger clone is a single base away; this may be a read error. The rearrangement uses TRBV5-6 and TRBJ2-5, with D maybe TRBD1 (6 bases). This CDR3 region has 14 residues. Germline values: CDR1 SGHDT, CDR2 YYEEEE. V lost 4 bases, J lost 1 base, and 11 bases lay in between. The CDR3 coding sequence is TGTGCCAGCAGCCCCCGGGACACCCAAGAGACCCAGTACTTC. This translates into CASSPRDTQETQYF.

The chain combines TRBV12-3 or TRBV12-4 with TRBJ1-6; a possible D gene is TRBD1 (5 bases). The CDR3 covers 12 residues. V gave up 6 bases and J gave up 9 bases, with 9 bases separating them. This CDR3 is CASSWGRSPLHF. The CDR3, as DNA: TGTGCCAGCAGCTGGGGCCGTTCACCCCTCCACTTT.

The chain recombines TRBV5-4 with TRBJ2-5; 10 nucleotides line up with TRBD2. The better agreement between TRBJ2-7 and the DNA end casts doubt on the J call. The CDR3 has 15 amino acids. Germline V gene sequence: CDR1 SGHNT, CDR2 YYREEE (reference sequence). The CDR3 is CASSFPAGGLNEQYF. The CDR3 bases are TGTGCCAGCAGCTTCCCAGCGGGAGGGTTGAACGAGCAGTACTTC.

The chain joins TRBV5-1 to TRBJ2-5; a possible D gene is TRBD1 (5 bases). The germline V and J ends were trimmed by 0 bases and 3 bases, with 9 bases remaining between them. The germline V gene has CDR1 SGHRS and CDR2 YFSETQ. The CDR3 runs to 14 residues. The CDR3 loop is CASSLGQGKETQYF. Written as DNA, the CDR3 is TGCGCCAGCAGCTTGGGCCAGGGTAAAGAGACCCAGTACTTC.

CDR3 coding DNA: TGCGCCAGCAGCCAATGGCCGGGGGTTGCTAATGAAAAACTGTTTTTT. Its protein product is CASSQWPGVANEKLFF. The chain couples TRBV4-1 to TRBJ1-4, with D perhaps TRBD1 (5 bases). CDR1 MGHRA and CDR2 YSYEKL come from the germline V gene. V lost 2 bases to trimming and J lost 3 bases, with 13 bases between them. The CDR3 contains 16 residues.

The rearrangement links TRBV5-4 to TRBJ2-5, with TRBD2 matching over 14 bases. The CDR3 consists of 16 residues. Losses at the gene ends were 4 bases for V and 5 bases for J; bases not matched to a gene: 7. The germline CDR1 and CDR2 sequences are SGHNT and YYREEE (reference sequence). DNA of the CDR3: TGTGCCAGCAGCGCACCGGGACTAGCGGGAGCGGAGACCCAGTACTTC. Translating it yields CASSAPGLAGAETQYF.

This clone has just a few counts. This chain connects TRBV5-1 to TRBJ1-3, with a possible D match to TRBD1 (5 bases). Germline V CDR1 and CDR2: SGHRS, YFSETQ. Trimming stripped 4 bases from V and 3 bases from J, with 17 bases between. The CDR3 extends over 16 amino acids. The CDR3 DNA is TGCGCCAGCAGCAGCCGAACAGGAGCATTTGGAAACACCATATATTTT. Translated: CASSSRTGAFGNTIYF.

The chain carries TRBV2 and TRBJ1-2; 7 nucleotides line up with TRBD1. Germline CDR1 reads SNHLY; CDR2 reads FYNNEI. The CDR3 extends over 14 amino acids. The V and J ends lost 5 bases and 3 bases, in that order; junction bases with no gene match: 6. CDR3 loop: CASSNDRADYGYTF. The CDR3 DNA sequence: TGTGCCAGCAGTAACGACAGGGCTGACTATGGCTACACCTTC.

The chain employs TRBV28 and TRBJ2-1; D possibly corresponds to TRBD1 (6 bases). V lost 8 bases, J lost 3 bases, and 11 bases lay in between. This CDR3 is built from 13 residues. Germline lookup yields CDR1 MDHEN and CDR2 SYDVKM. CDR3 residues: CASQDSDYNEQFF. The CDR3 bases are TGTGCCAGCCAGGACAGTGACTACAATGAGCAGTTCTTC.

The chain has TRBV5-1 and TRBJ2-1; 12 positions match TRBD2. The germline V gene encodes CDR1 SGHRS and CDR2 YFSETQ. The CDR3 loop spans 15 amino acids. V shed 3 bases and J 2 bases; nucleotides not matched to a gene: 0. CDR3 coding DNA: TGCGCCAGCAGCTCTAGCGGGGGGGCCTACAATGAGCAGTTCTTC. It codes for CASSSSGGAYNEQFF.

CDR3 nucleotides: TGTGCCAGCGGGGCAGGGGGCGAGGATAATGAAAAACTGTTTTTT. Its protein product is CASGAGGEDNEKLFF. V and J are TRBV6-5 and TRBJ1-4, with 8 positions matching TRBD1. Germline V gene lookup returns CDR1 MNHEY and CDR2 SVGAGI. The trim removed 8 bases at V and 4 bases at J, leaving 9 bases unmatched. The CDR3 is made up of 15 amino acids.

The chain has TRBV19 and TRBJ2-5; tentative D call: TRBD2 (5 bases). CDR3 length: 14 residues. The V end lost 4 bases, the J end lost 7 bases, and 16 bases lay between the germline ends. The V gene's germline CDR1 is LNHDA and CDR2 SQIVND (reference sequence). The CDR3 sequence: CASSSEAADWTQYF. The CDR3 DNA reads TGTGCCAGTAGTAGCGAAGCGGCAGACTGGACCCAGTACTTC. The variable domain in full, with the rest retrieved from reference TRBV19 and TRBJ2-5, is DGGITQSPKYLFRKEGQNVTLSCEQNLNHDAMYWYRQDPGQGLRLIYYSQIVNDFQKGDIAEGYSVSREKKESFPLTVTSAQKNPTAFYLCASSSEAADWTQYFGPGTRLLVL.

The chain couples TRBV7-2 to TRBJ1-1, with D perhaps TRBD1 (5 bases). The CDR3 consists of 15 residues. Germline lookup yields CDR1 SGHTA and CDR2 FQGNSA. With 3 bases removed from V and 0 bases from J, the gap between germline ends came to 11 bases. This CDR3 reads CASSFPSGMNTEAFF. CDR3 coding DNA: TGTGCCAGCAGCTTCCCGTCAGGGATGAACACTGAAGCTTTCTTT.

The rearrangement links TRBV2 to TRBJ1-5; tentatively, D is TRBD1 (6 bases). The CDR3 consists of 14 residues. Germline V lookup: CDR1 SNHLY, CDR2 FYNNEI. Trimming shortened V by 2 bases and J by 5 bases, and 10 bases separated the two germline ends. Here the CDR3 reads CASSERGFDQPQHF. CDR3 DNA sequence: TGTGCCAGCAGTGAAAGGGGGTTCGATCAGCCCCAGCATTTT.